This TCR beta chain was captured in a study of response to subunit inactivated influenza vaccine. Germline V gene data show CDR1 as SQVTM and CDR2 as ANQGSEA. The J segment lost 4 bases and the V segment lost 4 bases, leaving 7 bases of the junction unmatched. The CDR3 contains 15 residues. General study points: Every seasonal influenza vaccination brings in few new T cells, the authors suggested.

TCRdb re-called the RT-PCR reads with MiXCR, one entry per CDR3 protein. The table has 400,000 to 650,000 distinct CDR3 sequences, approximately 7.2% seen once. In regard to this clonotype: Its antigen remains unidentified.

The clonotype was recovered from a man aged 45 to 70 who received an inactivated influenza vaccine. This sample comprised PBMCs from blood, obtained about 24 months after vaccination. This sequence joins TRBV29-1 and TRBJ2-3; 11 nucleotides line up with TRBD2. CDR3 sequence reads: CSVVGASGRPDTQYF. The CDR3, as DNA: TGCAGCGTTGTAGGGGCTAGCGGGAGGCCAGATACGCAGTATTTT.